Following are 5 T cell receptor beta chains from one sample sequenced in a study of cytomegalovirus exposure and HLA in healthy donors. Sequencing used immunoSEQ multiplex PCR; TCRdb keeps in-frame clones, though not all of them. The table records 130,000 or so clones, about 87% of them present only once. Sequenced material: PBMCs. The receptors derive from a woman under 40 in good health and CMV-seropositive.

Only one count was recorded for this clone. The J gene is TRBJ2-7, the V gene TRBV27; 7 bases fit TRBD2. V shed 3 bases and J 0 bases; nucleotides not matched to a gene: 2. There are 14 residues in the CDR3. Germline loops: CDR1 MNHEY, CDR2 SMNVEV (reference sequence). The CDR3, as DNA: TGTGCCAGCAGTTTTAGCGGGCGCTCCTACGAGCAGTACTTC. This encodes CASSFSGRSYEQYF.

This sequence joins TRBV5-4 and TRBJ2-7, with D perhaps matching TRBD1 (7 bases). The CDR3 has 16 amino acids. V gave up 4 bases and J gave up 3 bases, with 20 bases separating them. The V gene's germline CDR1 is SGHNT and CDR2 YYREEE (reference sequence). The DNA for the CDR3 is TGTGCCAGCAGCCGGGGGACAGCCCAACTACTCTACGAGCAGTACTTC. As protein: CASSRGTAQLLYEQYF. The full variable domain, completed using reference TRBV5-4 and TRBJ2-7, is ETGVTQSPTHLIKTRGQQVTLRCSSQSGHNTVSWYQQALGQGPQFIFQYYREEENGRGNFPPRFSGLQFPNYSSELNVNALELDDSALYLCASSRGTAQLLYEQYFGPGTRLTVT.

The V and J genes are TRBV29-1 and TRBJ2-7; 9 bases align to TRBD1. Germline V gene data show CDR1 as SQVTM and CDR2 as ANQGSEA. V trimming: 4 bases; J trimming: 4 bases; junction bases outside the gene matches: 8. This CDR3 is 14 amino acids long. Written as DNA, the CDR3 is TGCAGCGTTGTAGGACAGGGGTCGGGATACGAGCAGTACTTC. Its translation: CSVVGQGSGYEQYF.

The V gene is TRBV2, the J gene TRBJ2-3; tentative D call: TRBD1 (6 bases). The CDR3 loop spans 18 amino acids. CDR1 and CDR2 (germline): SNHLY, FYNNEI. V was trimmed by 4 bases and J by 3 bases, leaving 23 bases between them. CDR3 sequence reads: CASSVGWGRGQGTDTQYF. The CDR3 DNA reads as TGTGCCAGCAGTGTAGGGTGGGGCCGGGGCCAGGGGACAGATACGCAGTATTTT.

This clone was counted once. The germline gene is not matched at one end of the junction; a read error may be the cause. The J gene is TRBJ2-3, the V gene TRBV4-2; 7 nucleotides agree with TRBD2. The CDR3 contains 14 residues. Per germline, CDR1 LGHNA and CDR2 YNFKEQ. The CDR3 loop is CASSQEIGRGPCVF. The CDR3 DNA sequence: TGTGCCAGCAGCCAAGAAATAGGGAGGGGCCCCTGTGTTTTT.